A few counts support the clone carrying this T cell receptor beta chain. Its antigen is as yet unknown. The CDR3 contains 16 residues. The germline CDR1 and CDR2 sequences are MGHDK and SYGVNS. V lost 1 base and J lost 2, with 11 bases in between. This entry comes from a study of vaccination and CD4 T cells after COVID-19. Treatment: approximately nine-day PBMC culture with coronavirus spike peptide pools or control peptides (ViraFEST assay). ViraFEST enlarged antigen-specific T cell populations with peptide pools and afterwards sequenced TCRs. The culture of two million PBMCs per well included 8.5 to 10 IU/ml IL-2 and around 11 ug/ml peptide pools. Scientists ran DNA taken from cultured CD4+ T cells through the Oncomine TCR Beta short-read assay for sequencing. TCRdb itself ran the PCR reads through MiXCR, one entry per CDR3 protein. The data show about 15,000 distinct CDR3 sequences, around a third seen once.

The sample was cultured CD4+ T cells from blood. This receptor was identified in a human donor with COVID-19. The rearrangement links TRBV25-1 to TRBJ2-2; possibly TRBD1 for D (6 bases). In nucleotides, the CDR3 is TGTGCCAGCAGTGAATTGCTGGGGGCTAACACCGGGGAGCTGTTTTTT. Translated, it gives CASSELLGANTGELFF.